Listed below are T cell receptor beta chains from one sample, sequenced in a study of T-cell reconstitution after alpha-beta-depleted transplantation in children. MiXCR, applied by TCRdb to the PCR reads, yields one record per CDR3 protein. The repertoire holds a few hundred thousand distinct CDR3 sequences, with over 9.5% as singletons. The sequences come from PBMCs from the stem cell graft donor, collected from the stem cell graft. The receptors were gathered from a human donor who donated a stem cell graft to a child with SCID. Each CDR3 is given with its conserved first and last residue. The D gene is left open where the match is weak. Expanded clones are given a class, and other clones once, few, many or no size at all.

j_call: TRBJ1-2
v_call: TRBV12-3/TRBV12-4
d_call: .
clone_size: many
cdr3_nt: TGTGCCAGCAGTCGTCAAACTTACAGGGCCTCTAACTATGGCTACACCTTC
cdr3_aa: CASSRQTYRASNYGYTF

j_call: TRBJ1-1
v_call: TRBV29-1
d_call: .
clone_size: few
cdr3_nt: TGCAGCGTTGCTCAGGGTCCGAACACTGAAGCTTTCTTT
cdr3_aa: CSVAQGPNTEAFF

j_call: TRBJ2-2
v_call: TRBV28
d_call: TRBD1
clone_size: .
cdr3_nt: TGTGCCAGCAGTTCTCAGGGGGCGTGGACCGGGGAGCTGTTTTTT
cdr3_aa: CASSSQGAWTGELFF

j_call: TRBJ1-6
v_call: TRBV6-1
d_call: .
clone_size: many
cdr3_nt: TGTGCCAGCAGCAGCGCCCGACAGGTCTATAATTCACCCCTCCACTTT
cdr3_aa: CASSSARQVYNSPLHF

j_call: TRBJ1-1
v_call: TRBV10-3
d_call: .
clone_size: many
cdr3_nt: TGTGCCACATCGATCCGAGGGGAGACTGAAGCTTTCTTT
cdr3_aa: CATSIRGETEAFF

j_call: TRBJ2-1
v_call: TRBV5-1
d_call: TRBD1
clone_size: many
cdr3_nt: TGCGCCAGCGGGGACAGGTCCTACAATGAGCAGTTCTTC
cdr3_aa: CASGDRSYNEQFF

j_call: TRBJ2-2
v_call: TRBV7-2
d_call: .
clone_size: few
cdr3_nt: TGTGCCAGCAGCTTAGGGGAGCCCCCAGGGGAGCTGTTTTTT
cdr3_aa: CASSLGEPPGELFF

j_call: TRBJ2-5
v_call: TRBV5-1
d_call: .
clone_size: many
cdr3_nt: TGCGCCAGCAGCTTGGAGGGACGGGAGACCCAGTACTTC
cdr3_aa: CASSLEGRETQYF

j_call: TRBJ1-5
v_call: TRBV20-1
d_call: .
clone_size: many
cdr3_nt: TGCAGTGCTACCACCGGGCTTTATAGCAATCAGCCCCAGCATTTT
cdr3_aa: CSATTGLYSNQPQHF

j_call: TRBJ1-4
v_call: TRBV7-2
d_call: .
clone_size: many
cdr3_nt: TGTGCCAGCAGCTTAGCGGGGGGGGCTGGGGAAAAACTGTTTTTT
cdr3_aa: CASSLAGGAGEKLFF

j_call: TRBJ2-5
v_call: TRBV20-1
d_call: .
clone_size: many
cdr3_nt: TGCAGTGCCAGCGGACTGCACCAAGAGACCCAGTACTTC
cdr3_aa: CSASGLHQETQYF

j_call: TRBJ1-1
v_call: TRBV12-3/TRBV12-4
d_call: TRBD1
clone_size: many
cdr3_nt: TGTGCCAGCAGTTTAAACAGGGGGAACACTGAAGCTTTCTTT
cdr3_aa: CASSLNRGNTEAFF

j_call: TRBJ1-1
v_call: TRBV6-1
d_call: .
clone_size: once
cdr3_nt: TGTGCCAGCAGTGACAGGGTCAGCACTGAAGCTTTCTTT
cdr3_aa: CASSDRVSTEAFF

j_call: TRBJ1-3
v_call: TRBV20-1
d_call: TRBD1
clone_size: .
cdr3_nt: TGCAGTGCCACTCACAGGGGGCAAGGGGGAAACACCATATATTTT
cdr3_aa: CSATHRGQGGNTIYF

j_call: TRBJ2-7
v_call: TRBV5-1
d_call: TRBD1
clone_size: .
cdr3_nt: TGCGCCAGCAGCTCATTGACAGGGGGCGCAGGTAATCGGTACGAGCAGTACTTC
cdr3_aa: CASSSLTGGAGNRYEQYF

j_call: TRBJ2-3
v_call: TRBV7-2
d_call: TRBD1
clone_size: many
cdr3_nt: TGTGCCAGCAGCTTAGGGGGGACAGGAGATACGCAGTATTTT
cdr3_aa: CASSLGGTGDTQYF

j_call: TRBJ2-1
v_call: TRBV20-1
d_call: TRBD2
clone_size: many
cdr3_nt: TGCAGTGCTAGTACTCCCCTAGCGGGGGGGCCGGGGGTTGAGCAGTTCTTC
cdr3_aa: CSASTPLAGGPGVEQFF

j_call: TRBJ1-1
v_call: TRBV10-2
d_call: .
clone_size: many
cdr3_nt: TGCGCCAGCAGTGACCCACAGGGCTACACTTCTGAAGCTTTCTTT
cdr3_aa: CASSDPQGYTSEAFF

j_call: TRBJ2-2
v_call: TRBV7-2
d_call: .
clone_size: many
cdr3_nt: TGTGCCAGCAGCCGGAACAGGAATCCCAGCACCGGGGAGCTGTTTTTT
cdr3_aa: CASSRNRNPSTGELFF

j_call: TRBJ2-5
v_call: TRBV5-1
d_call: TRBD1
clone_size: many
cdr3_nt: TGCGCCAGCAGCCCACAGGGGGCCTTGCTCCAAGAGACCCAGTACTTC
cdr3_aa: CASSPQGALLQETQYF

j_call: TRBJ1-4
v_call: TRBV5-1
d_call: TRBD1
clone_size: many
cdr3_nt: TGCGCCAGCAGCGACCCGACAGGGGTGGGTGAAAAACTGTTTTTT
cdr3_aa: CASSDPTGVGEKLFF

j_call: TRBJ1-4
v_call: TRBV5-1
d_call: .
clone_size: few
cdr3_nt: TGCGCCAGCAGCTTGCTTGGCAGCGGACAGTATAATGAAAAACTGTTTTTT
cdr3_aa: CASSLLGSGQYNEKLFF

j_call: TRBJ2-7
v_call: TRBV20-1
d_call: TRBD1
clone_size: .
cdr3_nt: TGCAGTGCTGCCCGACAGGGGGCCGCCTCCTACGAGCAGTACTTC
cdr3_aa: CSAARQGAASYEQYF

j_call: TRBJ2-3
v_call: TRBV11-2
d_call: .
clone_size: many
cdr3_nt: TGTGCCAGCACCCCGGGGGCACATAGGACAGATACGCAGTATTTT
cdr3_aa: CASTPGAHRTDTQYF

j_call: TRBJ2-7
v_call: TRBV5-1
d_call: TRBD1
clone_size: many
cdr3_nt: TGCGCCAGCAGCCTACGCCGGGACAGTACGTCCGAGCAGTACTTC
cdr3_aa: CASSLRRDSTSEQYF

j_call: TRBJ1-4
v_call: TRBV7-2
d_call: .
clone_size: many
cdr3_nt: TGTGCCAGCAGCTTAGGGACGGCAACTAATGAAAAACTGTTTTTT
cdr3_aa: CASSLGTATNEKLFF

j_call: TRBJ2-5
v_call: TRBV12-3/TRBV12-4
d_call: .
clone_size: many
cdr3_nt: TGTGCCAGCAGCTATTTTCCGGGACTGGCGTCGAAAGAGACCCAGTACTTC
cdr3_aa: CASSYFPGLASKETQYF

j_call: TRBJ2-3
v_call: TRBV5-1
d_call: TRBD2
clone_size: many
cdr3_nt: TGCGCCAGCAGCTGGAGCCCCGGACTAGCGGGGGGCGCTAGCACAGATACGCAGTATTTT
cdr3_aa: CASSWSPGLAGGASTDTQYF

j_call: TRBJ1-5
v_call: TRBV15
d_call: TRBD1
clone_size: many
cdr3_nt: TGTGCCACCAGGACAGACAGGGGATATGGTTATAGCAATCAGCCCCAGCATTTT
cdr3_aa: CATRTDRGYGYSNQPQHF

j_call: TRBJ2-1
v_call: TRBV24-1
d_call: TRBD2
clone_size: many
cdr3_nt: TGTGCCACCAGTGACCCGACTAGCGGGGGGGCCAGCGATGAGCAGTTCTTC
cdr3_aa: CATSDPTSGGASDEQFF

j_call: TRBJ2-3
v_call: TRBV5-1
d_call: TRBD2
clone_size: many
cdr3_nt: TGCGCCAGCAGACCCGGACTAGACCTTCAGGGAGTGGGTACGCAGTATTTT
cdr3_aa: CASRPGLDLQGVGTQYF

j_call: TRBJ2-3
v_call: TRBV27
d_call: .
clone_size: many
cdr3_nt: TGTGCCAGCACTTTGACAGGTGACACAGATACGCAGTATTTT
cdr3_aa: CASTLTGDTDTQYF

j_call: TRBJ2-7
v_call: TRBV7-9
d_call: TRBD2
clone_size: many
cdr3_nt: TGTGCCAGCAGCTTAGTGGGGGGGGAGCCCCACTCCTACGAGCAGTACTTC
cdr3_aa: CASSLVGGEPHSYEQYF

j_call: TRBJ2-1
v_call: TRBV7-9
d_call: .
clone_size: .
cdr3_nt: TGTGCCAGCAGCCGGGGGGCTGTCTCCAATGAGCAGTTCTTC
cdr3_aa: CASSRGAVSNEQFF

j_call: TRBJ1-4
v_call: TRBV5-6
d_call: .
clone_size: many
cdr3_nt: TGTGCCAGCAGTTTCAGGGGTTTGAATGAAAAACTGTTTTTT
cdr3_aa: CASSFRGLNEKLFF

j_call: TRBJ2-1
v_call: TRBV11-2
d_call: TRBD2
clone_size: few
cdr3_nt: TGTGCCAGCAGCCCTAGTGGCGGGAGGTTGCATGAGCAGTTCTTC
cdr3_aa: CASSPSGGRLHEQFF

j_call: TRBJ2-3
v_call: TRBV5-1
d_call: .
clone_size: many
cdr3_nt: TGCGCCAGCAGCTTGGATACAGGGACAGATACGCAGTATTTT
cdr3_aa: CASSLDTGTDTQYF

j_call: TRBJ2-7
v_call: TRBV5-1
d_call: TRBD1
clone_size: many
cdr3_nt: TGCGCCAGCAGTCCGGACAGGGCCCACGAGCAGTACTTC
cdr3_aa: CASSPDRAHEQYF

j_call: TRBJ1-2
v_call: TRBV7-8
d_call: .
clone_size: many
cdr3_nt: TGTGCCAGCAGCCTAGGAAGGGACCTTTACACCTTC
cdr3_aa: CASSLGRDLYTF

j_call: TRBJ1-1
v_call: TRBV18
d_call: TRBD1
clone_size: many
cdr3_nt: TGTGCCAGCTCACCCGGGACAGCGATTGAAGCTTTCTTT
cdr3_aa: CASSPGTAIEAFF

j_call: TRBJ2-5
v_call: TRBV27
d_call: .
clone_size: many
cdr3_nt: TGTGCCAGCAGCACAAATCCCCTGGAGACCCAGTACTTC
cdr3_aa: CASSTNPLETQYF

j_call: TRBJ2-3
v_call: TRBV5-1
d_call: .
clone_size: many
cdr3_nt: TGCGCCAGCAGCACCGGGGGCGCGGGGACAGATACGCAGTATTTT
cdr3_aa: CASSTGGAGTDTQYF

j_call: TRBJ1-1
v_call: TRBV3-1
d_call: .
clone_size: many
cdr3_nt: TGTGCCAGCAGCCACACCTACACTGAAGCTTTCTTT
cdr3_aa: CASSHTYTEAFF

j_call: TRBJ2-5
v_call: TRBV20-1
d_call: .
clone_size: few
cdr3_nt: TGCAGTGCTAGAGAGGTGGTACAGGGAGAGACCCAGTACTTC
cdr3_aa: CSAREVVQGETQYF